This TCR beta chain is from a study of blood T cell repertoires in COVID-19 (dated by TCRdb to 2020 to 2022). Looking at the study overall: The collaborator samples originated in the United States, Italy and Spain and spanned the acute and convalescent phases of COVID-19. A freely available public database, intended as a resource for researchers studying the immune response to SARS-CoV-2, is where the repertoires were released. The sample metadata nearly always contained a de-identified subject ID, COVID-19 status, age in years and sex. HLA class I and class II types, where available, came from metadata supplied by the sample provider rather than from assay-based typing. Samples were obtained from the ongoing ImmuneRACE study (first 160 participants) and from 1,254 subjects provided by 6 global collaborators. Subjects who had been exposed to COVID-19, were actively infected with it, or had recovered from it provided the deeply sampled blood TCRbeta repertoires that made up the dataset. The material from the prospective study consisted of cDNA or gDNA derived from T cells, B-cell-depleted T cells, or PBMCs. Study-wide findings and limitations: How much clinical and demographic metadata was included differed by source and by participant, and the metadata was provided uncurated.

Sequences LGHNA (CDR1) and YNFKEQ (CDR2) are obtained from the germline V gene. The CDR3 spans 17 residues, from the cysteine through the phenylalanine. The only DNA kept is the CDR3, 51 bases in frame from the first base. V is clipped by 0 bases and J by 0 bases, and the sequence between their germline boundaries is 9 bases long. A note on this clone: Its antigen remains undetermined. No much larger clone is present one base from it, and per-base qualities are unavailable.

Samples from volunteer blood donors who had recovered from COVID-19 were contributed by a second Seattle source. The collaborating institutions used their own protocols to collect whole blood in K2EDTA tubes. For TCRbeta analysis, collaborators shipped samples as frozen whole blood, isolated PBMCs, or DNA extracted from either of those sample types. TCRbeta CDR3 regions were amplified from genomic DNA using the immunoSEQ Assay, a bias-controlled multiplex PCR. In the paper's pipeline: Nucleated cell counts per sample were estimated from amplification of reference gene primers within the assay. To quantify the absolute abundance of each unique TCRbeta CDR3 rearrangement, sequence reads were collapsed and filtered. Productive Simpson clonality was computed per sample as the square root of Simpson's diversity index over productive rearrangements. TCRdb provides this immuneACCESS table in a form limited to in-frame rearrangements. Some clones are lacking; in checked studies, under half of them reflect an unresolved V gene, and why the rest are absent is not known. V and J calls plus clone size are reproduced from that table; the DNA served to infer D and trimming. Within this sample are over 250,000 clones, with about 90% of them counted one time only. More than 1.3% of the sample goes to the ten largest clones.

The receptor was derived from a woman aged 40 to 49 who had recovered from COVID-19. The specimen was peripheral blood. Recombination joined TRBV4-2 with TRBJ2-6, with the D gene not confidently named. At the DNA level, the sequence is TGTGCCAGCAGCCAAGAGCCAGTGGCCTCTGGGGCCAACGTCCTGACTTTC. The translation is CASSQEPVASGANVLTF.